The 6 T cell receptor beta chains given below trace back to one sample, sequenced in a study of graft-versus-host responses after intestinal transplantation. Here immunoSEQ multiplex PCR was the method, and the copy in TCRdb shows in-frame clones only, minus some. The profile shows roughly 38,000 clones, more than 85% of them singletons. These receptors are not linked to any known antigen. Sample: unstimulated CD8+ T cells sorted from spleen or lymph node cells, taken before transplant. The receptors here all came from a human donor who was the organ donor for an intestinal transplant.

This sequence joins TRBV19 and TRBJ2-3, with D perhaps being TRBD1 or TRBD2 (5 bases each). The CDR3 contains 17 residues. V lost 9 bases and J 2 bases, leaving 24 bases between the germline ends. Germline loops: CDR1 LNHDA, CDR2 SQIVND (reference sequence). CDR3 bases: TGTGCCAGACCTATTAAACCCCGGGACCTCCACACAGATACGCAGTATTTT. It yields the protein CARPIKPRDLHTDTQYF.

This chain uses TRBV6-1 with TRBJ1-6; D is unclear. Germline assignment: CDR1 MNHNS and CDR2 SASEGT. Trimming took off 2 bases at V and 9 bases at J, with 14 bases between the two ends. This CDR3 is 15 amino acids long. CDR3 region: CASSELDPGTSPLHF. The DNA of the CDR3 is TGTGCCAGCAGTGAACTAGATCCGGGTACTTCACCCCTCCACTTT.

This clone was seen a few times. The V gene is TRBV16, the J gene TRBJ2-3; 16 bases are a match to TRBD2. This CDR3 spans 21 amino acids. CDR1 KGHSY and CDR2 FQNENV come from the germline V gene. V was clipped by 0 bases and J by 0 bases; unmatched bases: 9. The CDR3 region has the DNA TGTGCCAGCAGCCAATCGATCGGGACTAGCGGGAGGGCCATAAGCACAGATACGCAGTATTTT. Encoded protein: CASSQSIGTSGRAISTDTQYF.

V and J are TRBV9 and TRBJ2-3; D perhaps matches TRBD2 (6 bases). The CDR3 runs 12 residues. V was pared by 5 bases and J by 4 bases, with 8 bases between. Germline CDR1 and CDR2: SGDLS and YYNGEE. The CDR3 DNA reads TGTGCCAGCAGTACGGGAGCAGATACGCAGTATTTT. The encoded protein is CASSTGADTQYF.

The chain carries TRBV19 and TRBJ2-5; D might be TRBD2 (5 bases). V dropped 6 bases and J dropped 2 bases, with 16 bases sitting between them. This CDR3 has 15 amino acids. CDR1 and CDR2 from the germline V gene are LNHDA and SQIVND (reference sequence). This chain's CDR3 is CASREDSTPQETQYF. Written as DNA, the CDR3 is TGTGCCAGTAGGGAGGACTCCACCCCTCAAGAGACCCAGTACTTC.

The chain employs TRBV7-9 and TRBJ2-2, with D perhaps TRBD1 (5 bases). Trimming pared 7 bases from V and 8 bases from J, leaving 8 bases between. This CDR3 has 11 residues. Germline lookup yields CDR1 SEHNR and CDR2 FQNEAQ (reference sequence). CDR3: CASNPGGELFF. CDR3 DNA sequence: TGTGCCAGCAACCCAGGGGGGGAGCTGTTTTTT.